The next 10 T cell receptor beta chains were all read from a single sample in a study of blood T cells in healthy people across ages. A second PCR, run for about 7 to 11 cycles, used a sample-barcoded 5' primer plus a J-beta primer mix. TCRdb processed the 5' RACE reads anew with MiXCR; each CDR3 protein has one entry. In the table there are about 1.7 million distinct CDR3 sequences, 28% of which are singletons. Sequences were obtained from blood. The origin of the receptors is a woman in her twenties or thirties in good health.

This chain links TRBV20-1 with TRBJ1-5, with no clear D. CDR1 is DFQATT and CDR2 is SNEGSKA in the germline V gene (reference sequence). Trimming removed 5 bases at V and 4 bases at J, with 9 bases between. This CDR3 comprises 12 residues. CDR3 in DNA: TGCAGTGCTGGGTCCCAAAATCAGCCCCAGCATTTT. It codes for CSAGSQNQPQHF.

The chain joins TRBV20-1 to TRBJ2-3; D may be TRBD2 (6 bases). There are 12 residues in the CDR3. CDR1 is DFQATT, CDR2 SNEGSKA, per germline (reference sequence). The V and J ends lost 5 bases and 6 bases respectively, with 12 bases between them. For the CDR3, the DNA is TGCAGTGCTGCAGGGAGCGGGGATACGCAGTATTTT. This gives the protein CSAAGSGDTQYF.

Many counts were recorded for this clonotype. The CDR3 nucleotides are TGCGCCAGCAGCTTGGGGTCGGGAAGGTACGAGCAGTACTTC. Its translation: CASSLGSGRYEQYF. The chain has TRBV5-1 and TRBJ2-7; D may be TRBD2 (5 bases). Trimming took 0 bases from V and 4 from J, leaving 11 bases between them. The germline CDR1 and CDR2 sequences are SGHRS and YFSETQ. The CDR3 has 14 amino acids.

This clonotype showed up many times. The V call is TRBV7-9, the J call TRBJ2-7; D gene ambiguous. Germline CDR1 and CDR2: SEHNR and FQNEAQ (reference sequence). This CDR3 contains 14 residues. The V end lost 1 base, the J end lost 2 bases, and 9 bases lay between the germline ends. The CDR3 is CASSLDGRPYEQYF. In DNA, the CDR3 is TGTGCCAGCAGCTTAGATGGCAGACCCTACGAGCAGTACTTC.

The chain uses TRBV12-3 or TRBV12-4 and TRBJ2-7; D is perhaps TRBD2 (6 bases). The CDR3 loop spans 14 amino acids. The V end lost 6 bases, the J end lost 5 bases, and 17 bases lay between the germline ends. The CDR3 here is CASSWDPGRNEQYF. The CDR3 nucleotides read TGTGCCAGCAGCTGGGACCCCGGGAGAAACGAGCAGTACTTC.

Only a few counts were recorded for this clonotype. The chain uses TRBV7-7 and TRBJ2-1, with a weak D call TRBD2 (6 bases). CDR1 and CDR2 (germline): SSHAT, FNYEAQ (reference sequence). V lost 5 bases, J lost 9 bases, and 17 bases lay in between. The CDR3 runs 14 residues. The CDR3 DNA follows: TGTGCCAGCAGCGCAGCGGGCCTCCGCGGTGAGCAGTTCTTC. Its protein product is CASSAAGLRGEQFF.

The CDR3 reads CSVRTSGSSYEQYF. The CDR3 region has the DNA TGCAGCGTAAGGACTAGCGGGAGTTCCTACGAGCAGTACTTC. The J gene is TRBJ2-7, the V gene TRBV29-1; 13 bases agree with TRBD2. The CDR3 consists of 14 residues. Trimming at V came to 6 bases and at J to 1 base, leaving 3 bases not matched to a gene. The V gene's germline CDR1 is SQVTM and CDR2 ANQGSEA.

V usage is TRBV12-3 or TRBV12-4 and J usage is TRBJ1-1; no clear D gene. Between the trimmed V and J ends, which lost 6 bases and 2 bases, there was a span of 16 bases. The CDR3 has 15 amino acids. This chain's CDR3 is CASRAPGQPNTEAFF. For the CDR3, the DNA is TGTGCCAGCAGAGCGCCCGGGCAGCCTAACACTGAAGCTTTCTTT.

This clonotype was seen only a few times. The rearrangement uses TRBV30 and TRBJ2-3, with D possibly being TRBD2 (5 bases). Germline V CDR1 and CDR2: GTSNPN, SVGIG (reference sequence). The CDR3 is 12 amino acids. Trimming left V 0 bases short and J 7 bases short, with 8 bases between. The CDR3: CAWSVGEYTQYF. In DNA form, the CDR3 reads TGTGCCTGGAGTGTCGGGGAATATACGCAGTATTTT.

This clonotype occurred a few times. This chain joins TRBV5-1 and TRBJ2-1, with no clear D. The CDR3 is made up of 15 amino acids. The V and J ends lost 0 bases and 7 bases respectively, with 14 bases between them. Looked up from germline, CDR1 is SGHRS and CDR2 is YFSETQ. As DNA, the CDR3 is TGCGCCAGCAGCTTGGCCCTAGTTTCCAGGAATGAGCAGTTCTTC. Its protein is CASSLALVSRNEQFF.